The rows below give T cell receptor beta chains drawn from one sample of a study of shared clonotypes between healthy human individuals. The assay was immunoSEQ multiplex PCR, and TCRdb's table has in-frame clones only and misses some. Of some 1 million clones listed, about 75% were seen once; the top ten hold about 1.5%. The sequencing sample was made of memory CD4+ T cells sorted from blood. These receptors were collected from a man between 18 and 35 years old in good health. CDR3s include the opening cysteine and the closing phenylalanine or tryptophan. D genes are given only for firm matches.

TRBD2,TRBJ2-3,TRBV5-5,CASSTSGTSVSTDTQYF
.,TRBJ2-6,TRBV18,CASFQAETGANVLTF
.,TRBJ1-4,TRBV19,CASSNWPSTNEKLFF
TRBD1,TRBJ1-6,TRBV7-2,CASSLGDRDSFFSPLHF
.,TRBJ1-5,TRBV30,CAWSVSGSNQPQHF
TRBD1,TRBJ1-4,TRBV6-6,CASSYGQGWDEKLFF
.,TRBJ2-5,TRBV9,CASSVSQGIQETQYF
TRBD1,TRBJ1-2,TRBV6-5,CQPRDRGFGIYGYTF
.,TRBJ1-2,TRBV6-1,CASSDVGLAYGYTF
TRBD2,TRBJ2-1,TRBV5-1,CASSLVRGTSGYNEQFF
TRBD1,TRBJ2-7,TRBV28,CASSLIGTGDSYEQYF
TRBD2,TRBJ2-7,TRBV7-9,CASSPTGTSGYEQYF
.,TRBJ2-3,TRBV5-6,CASSSKRGTDTQYF
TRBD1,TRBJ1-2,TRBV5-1,CASSLTGEVGYTF
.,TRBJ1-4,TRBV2,CASSATVIVEKLFF
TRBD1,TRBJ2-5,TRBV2,CASSRDSQETQYF
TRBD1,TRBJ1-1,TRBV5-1,CASSVTGQLNTEAFF
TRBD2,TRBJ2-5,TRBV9,CASSVGTGLAETQYF
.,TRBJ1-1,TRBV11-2,CASRTDLVTEAFF
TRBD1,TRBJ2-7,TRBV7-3,CASSPSGTGLYEQYF
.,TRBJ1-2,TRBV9,CASSVGGSPGYTF
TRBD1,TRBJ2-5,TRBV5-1,CASSLIGQGQETQYF
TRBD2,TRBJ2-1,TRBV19,CASSALLAGAGNEQFF
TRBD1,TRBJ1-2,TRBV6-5,CASSRTGPHGYTF
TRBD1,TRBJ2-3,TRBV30,CAWSAAGGNTQYF
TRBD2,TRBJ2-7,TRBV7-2,CASSISGGFEQYF
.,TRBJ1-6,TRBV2,CASSELTLGPLHF
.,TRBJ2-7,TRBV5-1,CASSPQVGGFYEQYF
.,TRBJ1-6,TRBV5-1,CASSWAGRDSPLHF
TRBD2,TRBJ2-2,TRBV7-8,CASSKSGGPGTGELFF
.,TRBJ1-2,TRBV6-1,CASSEYQGFYGYTF
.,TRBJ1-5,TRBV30,CAWRREGGNQPQHF
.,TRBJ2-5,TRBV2,CASGPRGRETQYF
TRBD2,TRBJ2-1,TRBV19,CASTDTGGRYNEQFF
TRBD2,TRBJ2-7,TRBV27,CASSLAGISEQYF
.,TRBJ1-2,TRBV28,CASSYEGANYGYTF
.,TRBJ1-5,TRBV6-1,CASSEVAVQSQPQHF
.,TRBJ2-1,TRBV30,CAWSDSNEQFF
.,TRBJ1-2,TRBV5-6,CASRRQSMNYGYTF
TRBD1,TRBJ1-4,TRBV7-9,CASSSGGLATNEKLFF
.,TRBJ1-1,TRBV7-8,CASSSWGGSGTEAFF
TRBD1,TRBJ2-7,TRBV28,CASGTGAYEQYF
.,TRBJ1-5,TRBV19,CASSVPGRDQPQHF
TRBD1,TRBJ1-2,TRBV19,CASRTGGAGGWSYTF
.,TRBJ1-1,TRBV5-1,CASSSDSMNTEAFF
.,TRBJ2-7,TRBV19,CASSSSPISYEQYF
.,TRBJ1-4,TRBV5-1,CASTTDSLNEKLFF
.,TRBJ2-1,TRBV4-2,CASSQAGLPNYNEQFF
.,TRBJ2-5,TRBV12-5,CASGSRKDSGETQYF
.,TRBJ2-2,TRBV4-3,CASSQEVYNTGELFF
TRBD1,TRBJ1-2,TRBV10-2,CASIRDRGLSGYTF